The 31 T cell receptor beta chains presented below share a single source sample, sequenced in a study of OX40 agonist ivuxolimab in advanced cancers. Method: immunoSEQ multiplex PCR; TCRdb's copy keeps in-frame clones and lacks some. The sample has more than 60,000 clones; approximately 84% are singletons. The sequenced sample was CD4+ or CD8+ T cells sorted from blood, obtained in a trial of the OX40 agonist ivuxolimab. Every receptor here comes from an adult with an advanced solid tumor such as melanoma, head and neck, liver or kidney cancer.

The chain recombines TRBV7-2 with TRBJ1-4; D uncertain. Trimming took 5 bases from V and 3 from J, leaving 7 bases between them. Germline V lookup: CDR1 SGHTA, CDR2 FQGNSA. The CDR3 is 13 residues long. This CDR3 reads CASSRGSNEKLFF. The CDR3, as DNA: TGTGCCAGCAGCCGGGGTTCTAATGAAAAACTGTTTTTT.

The rearrangement links TRBV2 to TRBJ1-2; 8 bases match TRBD1. The junction had 5 bases not matched to a gene; V was cut back by 2 bases and J by 6 bases. The germline V gene has CDR1 SNHLY and CDR2 FYNNEI. The CDR3 runs 14 residues. This CDR3 is CASSESTGGNGYTF. The CDR3 DNA follows: TGTGCCAGCAGTGAATCTACAGGGGGTAATGGCTACACCTTC.

This clone occurred once. This rearrangement joins TRBV6-5 to TRBJ2-7; D possibly corresponds to TRBD2 (5 bases). Trimming stripped 0 bases from V and 6 bases from J, with 12 bases between. CDR1 and CDR2 from the germline V gene are MNHEY and SVGAGI. The CDR3 runs 14 residues. CDR3 DNA sequence: TGTGCCAGCAGTTACTCGGTCGGGGTTGGCGAGCAGTACTTC. It specifies CASSYSVGVGEQYF.

V usage is TRBV11-2 and J usage is TRBJ1-1; D is uncertain. With 6 bases removed from V and 0 bases from J, the gap between germline ends came to 14 bases. CDR1 is SGHAT and CDR2 is FQNNGV in the germline V gene. The CDR3 extends over 15 amino acids. The CDR3 bases are TGTGCCAGCAGGGGAGCCCAGTTCTTGAACACTGAAGCTTTCTTT. This codes for CASRGAQFLNTEAFF.

The rearrangement uses TRBV10-3 and TRBJ1-1, with a possible D match to TRBD1 (5 bases). V lost 10 bases and J lost 3, with 12 bases in between. From germline, CDR1 is ENHRY and CDR2 SYGVKD. This CDR3 has 12 amino acids. CDR3 amino acids: CATSGGDTEAFF. CDR3 sequence (DNA): TGTGCCACCTCTGGGGGGGACACTGAAGCTTTCTTT.

This rearrangement joins TRBV6-5 to TRBJ1-2; no firm D call. V lost 8 bases and J 2 bases, leaving 12 bases between the germline ends. The CDR3 is 13 amino acids. In germline, CDR1 is MNHEY, CDR2 SVGAGI. The CDR3 nucleotides are TGTGCCAGCGGATCAGTCCCAAACTATGGCTACACCTTC. Protein sequence: CASGSVPNYGYTF.

The chain employs TRBV2 and TRBJ2-5; no clear D. V dropped 3 bases and J dropped 0 bases, with 11 bases sitting between them. The CDR3 length is 15 residues. Germline V lookup: CDR1 SNHLY, CDR2 FYNNEI. In nucleotides, the CDR3 is TGTGCCAGCAGTGACCCGATTTCCTACCAAGAGACCCAGTACTTC. It yields the protein CASSDPISYQETQYF.

The chain is built from TRBV5-1 and TRBJ1-1; D perhaps matches TRBD1 (6 bases). CDR3 size: 14 residues. V shed 2 bases and J shed 0 bases, with 8 bases lying between them. Germline V lookup: CDR1 SGHRS, CDR2 YFSETQ. Here the CDR3 DNA reads TGCGCCAGCAGCTTTGACAGGTTGAACACTGAAGCTTTCTTT. Protein: CASSFDRLNTEAFF.

This chain connects TRBV28 to TRBJ1-2; a possible D gene is TRBD1 (5 bases). The CDR3 length is 13 residues. Trimming cost V 6 bases and J 14 bases, with 22 bases left between them. Germline V gene lookup returns CDR1 MDHEN and CDR2 SYDVKM. CDR3 protein: CASSINPGQYSTF. In DNA form, the CDR3 reads TGTGCCAGCAGCATTAACCCGGGGCAATATTCGACCTTC.

This sequence joins TRBV11-2 and TRBJ2-7; D tentatively fits TRBD1 or TRBD2 (5 bases each). This CDR3 comprises 17 residues. Per the germline V gene, CDR1 is SGHAT and CDR2 is FQNNGV. Trimming stripped 1 base from V and 1 base from J, with 17 bases between. The CDR3 DNA is TGTGCCAGCAGCTTAGGGGAGCATGCGACAGAATCCTACGAGCAGTACTTC. Translated: CASSLGEHATESYEQYF.

The chain joins TRBV4-1 to TRBJ2-7; TRBD1 agrees at 7 bases. This CDR3 region has 15 residues. Germline CDR1 and CDR2: MGHRA and YSYEKL. The junction had 10 bases not matched to a gene; V was cut back by 6 bases and J by 2 bases. The CDR3 here is CASSSTGQQTYEQYF. The CDR3 DNA is TGCGCCAGCAGTTCAACGGGACAGCAGACCTACGAGCAGTACTTC.

The rearrangement uses TRBV7-2 and TRBJ1-1, with D perhaps TRBD1 (5 bases). The germline V gene encodes CDR1 SGHTA and CDR2 FQGNSA. The CDR3 has 15 residues. Trimming removed 3 bases at V and 3 bases at J, with 14 bases between. The chain's CDR3 is CASSFFVGGDTEAFF. The CDR3 DNA follows: TGTGCCAGCAGCTTTTTCGTGGGGGGGGACACTGAAGCTTTCTTT.

The V gene is TRBV7-2, the J gene TRBJ2-5; the D gene is possibly TRBD2 (5 bases). The CDR3 sequence is 16 residues long. Trimming removed 7 bases from V and 4 bases from J, with 22 bases in between. Germline CDR1 reads SGHTA; CDR2 reads FQGNSA. CDR3 amino acids: CASTDGSGVAGETQYF. The CDR3 coding sequence is TGTGCCAGCACCGATGGATCCGGGGTGGCGGGAGAGACCCAGTACTTC.

About this clone: At one end the junction does not follow the germline gene, possibly because of a read error. This chain links TRBV6-6 with TRBJ1-6; D uncertain. Germline assignment: CDR1 MNHNY and CDR2 SVGAGI (reference sequence). The CDR3 loop spans 13 amino acids. CDR3 region: CASNYGPDSPLHF. The CDR3 DNA reads as TGTGCCAGCAATTACGGCCCCGATTCACCCCTCCACTTT.

The genes are TRBV2 and TRBJ2-7; tentatively, D is TRBD2 (7 bases). This CDR3 spans 14 amino acids. The V gene's germline CDR1 is SNHLY and CDR2 FYNNEI. The ends were cut back, 4 bases at V and 2 bases at J, with 12 bases in the middle. The CDR3 region is CASSAGGPPYEQYF. As DNA, the CDR3 is TGTGCCAGCAGTGCGGGGGGCCCTCCCTACGAGCAGTACTTC.

This clone was counted many times. The rearrangement joins TRBV6-1 to TRBJ1-2; TRBD1 matches 7 bases. The germline CDR1 and CDR2 sequences are MNHNS and SASEGT. The CDR3 contains 17 residues. Trimming removed 4 bases from V and 2 bases from J; junction bases left unmatched: 13. The CDR3 region has the DNA TGTGCCAGCAGTGTCAAGGGGGCGACGATGGGGAACTATGGCTACACCTTC. Translation: CASSVKGATMGNYGYTF.

The V gene is TRBV18, the J gene TRBJ2-1; D might be TRBD1 or TRBD2, each matching 5 bases. The CDR3 loop spans 14 amino acids. The germline gives CDR1 KGHSH, CDR2 LQKENI. Trimming stripped 1 base from V and 6 bases from J, with 10 bases between. This CDR3 is CASSPRRDPNEQFF. The DNA for the CDR3 is TGTGCCAGCTCACCACGAAGGGACCCCAATGAGCAGTTCTTC.

This chain uses TRBV18 with TRBJ2-3; 8 positions match TRBD2. The CDR3 runs to 16 residues. Per the germline V gene, CDR1 is KGHSH and CDR2 is LQKENI. V was pared by 4 bases and J by 0 bases, with 6 bases of the junction left unmatched. The CDR3 reads CASSRSSGSSTDTQYF. CDR3 in DNA: TGTGCCAGCTCACGTTCTAGCGGGTCAAGCACAGATACGCAGTATTTT.

In its sample, this clone was seen a few times. The gene calls are TRBV7-9 and TRBJ1-1, with D uncertain. The CDR3 loop spans 13 amino acids. The V gene lost 3 bases and the J gene lost 5 bases, with 10 bases spanning the gap. Germline V lookup: CDR1 SEHNR, CDR2 FQNEAQ (reference sequence). The CDR3 sequence: CASSLVLGTEAFF. CDR3 sequence (DNA): TGTGCCAGCAGCTTGGTGCTGGGGACTGAAGCTTTCTTT.

The chain combines TRBV28 with TRBJ2-1; the D is unclear. The V end was cut by 6 bases, the J end by 8 bases, with 14 bases between. The CDR3 is 13 residues long. Germline V CDR1 and CDR2: MDHEN, SYDVKM. CDR3 residues: CASSQRAGDEQFF. CDR3 in DNA: TGTGCCAGCAGCCAAAGGGCAGGAGATGAGCAGTTCTTC.

J is TRBJ2-2 and V is TRBV2; D might be TRBD1 (5 bases). CDR1 is SNHLY and CDR2 is FYNNEI in the germline V gene. With 3 bases removed from V and 4 bases from J, the gap between germline ends came to 12 bases. This CDR3 is 15 amino acids long. DNA of the CDR3: TGTGCCAGCAGTGAGGGCAGGGTTTTCACCGGGGAGCTGTTTTTT. This gives the protein CASSEGRVFTGELFF. Based on the CDR3 plus reference TRBV2 and TRBJ2-2, the full variable domain is EPEVTQTPSHQVTQMGQEVILRCVPISNHLYFYWYRQILGQKVEFLVSFYNNEISEKSEIFDDQFSVERPDGSNFTLKIRSTKLEDSAMYFCASSEGRVFTGELFFGEGSRLTVL.

The chain has TRBV5-4 and TRBJ1-1; D is uncertain. Per the germline V gene, CDR1 is SGHNT and CDR2 is YYREEE (reference sequence). The germline V and J ends were trimmed by 1 base and 1 base, with 11 bases remaining between them. The CDR3 length is 15 residues. DNA for the CDR3: TGTGCCAGCAGCTTGTTGCTGGGGAGGAACACTGAAGCTTTCTTT. Protein sequence: CASSLLLGRNTEAFF.

There are a few counts of this clone. This chain links TRBV7-2 with TRBJ2-3, with a possible D match to TRBD1 (5 bases). Germline-derived CDR1 and CDR2 are SGHTA and FQGNSA. This CDR3 is built from 15 residues. Trimming removed 0 bases at V and 6 bases at J, with 13 bases between. CDR3 loop: CASSLALTQADTQYF. As DNA, the CDR3 is TGTGCCAGCAGCTTAGCGCTAACACAGGCGGATACGCAGTATTTT.

The genes are TRBV6-1 and TRBJ1-2; 9 bases are shared with TRBD1. Germline CDR1 is MNHNS and CDR2 is SASEGT. The CDR3 spans 14 residues. V shed 2 bases, J shed 12 bases, and the junction held 10 bases outside the gene matches. The CDR3 here is CASSERGQGSSDTF. CDR3 bases: TGTGCCAGCAGTGAAAGGGGACAGGGTTCGAGCGACACCTTC.

The CDR3 DNA reads TGTGCCAGCAAGGTAGGCAATCAGCCCCAGCATTTT. Translated, it gives CASKVGNQPQHF. The chain uses TRBV6-1 and TRBJ1-5; D gene ambiguous. Trimming took off 7 bases at V and 2 bases at J, with 6 bases between the two ends. This CDR3 comprises 12 residues. The germline V gene encodes CDR1 MNHNS and CDR2 SASEGT.

Only one count was recorded for this clone. V usage is TRBV6-5 and J usage is TRBJ2-7; D not resolved. Germline lookup yields CDR1 MNHEY and CDR2 SVGAGI. CDR3 length: 12 amino acids. V dropped 2 bases and J dropped 2 bases, with 4 bases sitting between them. As DNA, the CDR3 is TGTGCCAGCAGTTACAGGGCCTACGAGCAGTACTTC. It specifies CASSYRAYEQYF.

This chain's CDR3 is CASSLMGRTNTEAFF. The CDR3 nucleotides read TGTGCCAGCAGCTTAATGGGCAGGACGAACACTGAAGCTTTCTTT. The V gene is TRBV7-8, the J gene TRBJ1-1, with D unresolved. The CDR3 spans 15 residues. CDR1 and CDR2 (germline): SGHVS, FQNEAQ. Trimming took 2 bases from V and 1 from J, leaving 11 bases between them.

The gene calls are TRBV19 and TRBJ2-7, with 10 bases aligning to TRBD1. With V trimmed by 5 bases and J by 6 bases, 10 bases remained unmatched. The CDR3 length is 15 residues. Germline loops: CDR1 LNHDA, CDR2 SQIVND (reference sequence). DNA for the CDR3: TGTGCCAGTAGTGCACCGGGACAGGGGAGGGTCGAGCAGTACTTC. Translated: CASSAPGQGRVEQYF.

The chain links TRBV6-6 to TRBJ1-5; D gene uncertain. Germline loops: CDR1 MNHNY, CDR2 SVGAGI (reference sequence). Trimming stripped 8 bases from V and 6 bases from J, with 14 bases between. The CDR3 is made up of 13 amino acids. CDR3 coding DNA: TGTGCCAGCCTAGCGGCACAGACTCAGCCCCAGCATTTT. Its translation is CASLAAQTQPQHF.

This clone was observed once. The rearrangement links TRBV7-2 to TRBJ2-7; unclear D gene. Germline V CDR1 and CDR2: SGHTA, FQGNSA. This CDR3 has 12 amino acids. V shed 0 bases and J shed 4 bases, with 4 bases lying between them. CDR3 nucleotides: TGTGCCAGCAGCTTAGCCTTGTACGAGCAGTACTTC. Translation: CASSLALYEQYF.

The chain links TRBV2 to TRBJ1-2, with TRBD1 identical over 9 bases. V was pared by 6 bases and J by 8 bases, with 13 bases of the junction left unmatched. Looked up from germline, CDR1 is SNHLY and CDR2 is FYNNEI. The CDR3 loop spans 15 amino acids. The CDR3 protein is CASRAGTGPARGYTF. CDR3 nucleotide sequence: TGTGCCAGCAGAGCCGGGACAGGGCCAGCGCGGGGCTACACCTTC.